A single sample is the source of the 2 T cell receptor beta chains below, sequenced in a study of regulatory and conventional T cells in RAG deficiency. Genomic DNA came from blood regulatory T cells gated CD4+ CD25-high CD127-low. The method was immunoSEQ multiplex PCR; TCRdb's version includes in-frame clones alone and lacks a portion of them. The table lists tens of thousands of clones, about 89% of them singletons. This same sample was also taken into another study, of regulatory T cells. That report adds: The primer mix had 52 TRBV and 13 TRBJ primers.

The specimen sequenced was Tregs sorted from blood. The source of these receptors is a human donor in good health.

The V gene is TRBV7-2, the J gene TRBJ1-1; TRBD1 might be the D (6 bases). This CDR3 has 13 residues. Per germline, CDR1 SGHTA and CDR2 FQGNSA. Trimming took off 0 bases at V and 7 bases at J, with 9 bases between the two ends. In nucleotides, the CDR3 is TGTGCCAGCAGCTTAGCGACAGGAGATGAAGCTTTCTTT. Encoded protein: CASSLATGDEAFF.

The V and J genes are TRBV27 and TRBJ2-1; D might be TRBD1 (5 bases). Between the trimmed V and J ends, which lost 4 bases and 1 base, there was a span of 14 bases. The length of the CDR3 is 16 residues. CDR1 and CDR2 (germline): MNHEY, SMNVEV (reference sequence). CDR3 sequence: CASSSLGRNSYNEQFF. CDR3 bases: TGTGCCAGCAGTTCCCTGGGGCGGAATTCCTACAATGAGCAGTTCTTC.